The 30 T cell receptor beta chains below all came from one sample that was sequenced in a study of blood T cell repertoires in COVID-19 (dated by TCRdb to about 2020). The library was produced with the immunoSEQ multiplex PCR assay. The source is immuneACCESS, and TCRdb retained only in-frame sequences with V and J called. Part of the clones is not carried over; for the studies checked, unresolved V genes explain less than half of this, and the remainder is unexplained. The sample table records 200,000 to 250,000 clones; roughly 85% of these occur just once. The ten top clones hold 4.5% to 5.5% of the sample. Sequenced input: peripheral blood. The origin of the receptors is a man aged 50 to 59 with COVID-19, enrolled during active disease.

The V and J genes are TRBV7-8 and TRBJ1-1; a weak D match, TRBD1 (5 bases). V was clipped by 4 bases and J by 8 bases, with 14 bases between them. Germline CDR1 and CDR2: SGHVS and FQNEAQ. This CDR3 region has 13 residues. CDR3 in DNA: TGTGCCAGCAGCTCTCGGGGGAATTTAGAAGCTTTCTTT. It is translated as CASSSRGNLEAFF.

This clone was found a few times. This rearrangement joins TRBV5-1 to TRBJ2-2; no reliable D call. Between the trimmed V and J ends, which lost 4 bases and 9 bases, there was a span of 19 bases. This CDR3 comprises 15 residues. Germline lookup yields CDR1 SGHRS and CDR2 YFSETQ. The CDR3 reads CASSNQRWLERELFF. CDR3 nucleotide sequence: TGCGCCAGCAGCAATCAACGTTGGCTGGAGCGGGAGCTGTTTTTT.

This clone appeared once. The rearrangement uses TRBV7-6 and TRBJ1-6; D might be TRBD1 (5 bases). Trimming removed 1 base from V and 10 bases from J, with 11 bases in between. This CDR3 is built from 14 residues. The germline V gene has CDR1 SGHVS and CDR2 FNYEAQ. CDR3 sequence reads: CASSLEAGSSPLHF. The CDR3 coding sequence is TGTGCCAGCAGCTTAGAAGCAGGGTCCTCACCCCTCCACTTT.

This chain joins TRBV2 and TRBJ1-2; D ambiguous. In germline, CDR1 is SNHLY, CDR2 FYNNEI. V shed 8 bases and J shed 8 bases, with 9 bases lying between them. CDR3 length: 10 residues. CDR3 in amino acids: CASRRGGYTF. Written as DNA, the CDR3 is TGTGCCAGCCGCCGGGGAGGCTACACCTTC. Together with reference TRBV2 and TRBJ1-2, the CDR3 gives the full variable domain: EPEVTQTPSHQVTQMGQEVILRCVPISNHLYFYWYRQILGQKVEFLVSFYNNEISEKSEIFDDQFSVERPDGSNFTLKIRSTKLEDSAMYFCASRRGGYTFGSGTRLTVV.

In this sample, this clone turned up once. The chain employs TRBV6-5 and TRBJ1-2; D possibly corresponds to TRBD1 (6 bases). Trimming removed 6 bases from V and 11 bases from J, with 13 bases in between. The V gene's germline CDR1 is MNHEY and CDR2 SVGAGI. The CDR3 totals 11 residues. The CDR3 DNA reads TGTGCCAGCAGAGGGGGGGTGGGTTACACCTTC. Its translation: CASRGGVGYTF.

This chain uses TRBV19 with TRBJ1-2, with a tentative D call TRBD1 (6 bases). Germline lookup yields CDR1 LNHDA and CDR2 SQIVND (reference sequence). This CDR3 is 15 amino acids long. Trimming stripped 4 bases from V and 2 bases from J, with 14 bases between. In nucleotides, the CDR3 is TGTGCCAGTAGTACCCCCCTCCAGGGGAACTATGGCTACACCTTC. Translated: CASSTPLQGNYGYTF.

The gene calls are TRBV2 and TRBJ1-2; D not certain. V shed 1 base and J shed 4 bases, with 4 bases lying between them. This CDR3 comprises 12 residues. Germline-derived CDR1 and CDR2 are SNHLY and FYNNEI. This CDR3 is CASSEGVYGYTF. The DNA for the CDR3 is TGTGCCAGCAGTGAAGGCGTCTATGGCTACACCTTC.

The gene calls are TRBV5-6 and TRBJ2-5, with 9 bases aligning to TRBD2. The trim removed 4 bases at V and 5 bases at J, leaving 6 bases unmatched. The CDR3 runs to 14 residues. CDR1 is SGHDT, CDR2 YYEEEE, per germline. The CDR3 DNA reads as TGTGCCAGCAGCGGGGCGGGGGGGCCTGAGACCCAGTACTTC. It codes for CASSGAGGPETQYF.

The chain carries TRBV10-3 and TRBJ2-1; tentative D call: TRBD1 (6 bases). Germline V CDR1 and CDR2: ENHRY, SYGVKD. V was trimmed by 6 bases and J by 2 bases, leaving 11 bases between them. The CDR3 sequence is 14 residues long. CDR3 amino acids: CAIRDSSPYNEQFF. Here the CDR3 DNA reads TGTGCCATCAGGGACAGTTCCCCCTACAATGAGCAGTTCTTC.

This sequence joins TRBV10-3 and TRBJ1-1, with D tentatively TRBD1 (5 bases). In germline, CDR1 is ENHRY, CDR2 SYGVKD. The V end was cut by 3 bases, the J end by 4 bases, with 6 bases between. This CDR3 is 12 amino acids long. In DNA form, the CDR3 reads TGTGCCATCAGTGATGGGGCCACTGAAGCTTTCTTT. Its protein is CAISDGATEAFF.

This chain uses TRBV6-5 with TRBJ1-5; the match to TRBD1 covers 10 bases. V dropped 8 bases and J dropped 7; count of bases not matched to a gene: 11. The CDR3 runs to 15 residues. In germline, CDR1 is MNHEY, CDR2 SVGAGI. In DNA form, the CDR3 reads TGTGCCAGCTCTAAGGGACAGGGGATTAGGCAGCCCCAGCATTTT. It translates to CASSKGQGIRQPQHF.

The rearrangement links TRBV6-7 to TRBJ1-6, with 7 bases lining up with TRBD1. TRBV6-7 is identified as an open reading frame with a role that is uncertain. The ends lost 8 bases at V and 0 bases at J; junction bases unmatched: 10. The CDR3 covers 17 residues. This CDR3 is CASRPGQCSSYNSPLHF. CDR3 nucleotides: TGTGCCAGCCGACCGGGACAGTGTAGCTCCTATAATTCACCCCTCCACTTT.

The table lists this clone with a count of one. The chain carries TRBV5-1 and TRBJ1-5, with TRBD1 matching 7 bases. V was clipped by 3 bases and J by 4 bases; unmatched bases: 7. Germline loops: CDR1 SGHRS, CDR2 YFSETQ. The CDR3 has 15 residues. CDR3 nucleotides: TGCGCCAGCAGCTGGGGGACAGCCAAGAATCAGCCCCAGCATTTT. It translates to CASSWGTAKNQPQHF.

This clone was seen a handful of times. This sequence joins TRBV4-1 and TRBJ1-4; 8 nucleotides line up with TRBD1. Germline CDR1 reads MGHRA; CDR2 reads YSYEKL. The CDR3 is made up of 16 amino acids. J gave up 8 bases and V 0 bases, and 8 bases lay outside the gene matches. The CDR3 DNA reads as TGCGCCAGCAGCCAAGATTTGAGAACAGGGGGAGAAAAACTGTTTTTT. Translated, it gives CASSQDLRTGGEKLFF.

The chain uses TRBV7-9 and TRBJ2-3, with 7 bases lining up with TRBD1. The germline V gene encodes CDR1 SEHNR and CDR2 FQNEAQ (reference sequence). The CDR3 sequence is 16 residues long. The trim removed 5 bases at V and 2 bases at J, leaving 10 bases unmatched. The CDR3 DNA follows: TGTGCCAGCAGCCCGGGGACAGTAACCTTCACAGATACGCAGTATTTT. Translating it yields CASSPGTVTFTDTQYF.

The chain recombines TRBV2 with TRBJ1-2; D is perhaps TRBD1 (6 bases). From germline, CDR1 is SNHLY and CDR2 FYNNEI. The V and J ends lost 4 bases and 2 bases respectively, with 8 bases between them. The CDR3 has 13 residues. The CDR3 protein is CASSGTENYGYTF. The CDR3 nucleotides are TGTGCCAGCAGTGGGACAGAGAACTATGGCTACACCTTC.

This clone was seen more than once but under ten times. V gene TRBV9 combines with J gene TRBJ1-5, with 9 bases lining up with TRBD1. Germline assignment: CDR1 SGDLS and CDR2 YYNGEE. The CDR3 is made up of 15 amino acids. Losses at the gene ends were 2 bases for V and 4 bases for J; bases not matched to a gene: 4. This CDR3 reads CASSVDGQGNQPQHF. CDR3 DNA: TGTGCCAGCAGCGTCGACGGACAGGGGAATCAGCCCCAGCATTTT.

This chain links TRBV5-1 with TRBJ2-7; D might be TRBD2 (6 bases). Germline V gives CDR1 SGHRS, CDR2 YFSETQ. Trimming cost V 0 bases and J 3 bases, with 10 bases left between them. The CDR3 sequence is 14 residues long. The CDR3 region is CASSLGTINYEQYF. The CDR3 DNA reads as TGCGCCAGCAGCTTGGGGACTATCAACTACGAGCAGTACTTC.

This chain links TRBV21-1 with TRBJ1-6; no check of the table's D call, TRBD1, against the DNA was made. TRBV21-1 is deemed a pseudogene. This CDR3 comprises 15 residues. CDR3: CASSTETNWNSPLHF. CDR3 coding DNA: TGTGCCAGCAGCACTGAGACAAATTGGAATTCACCCCTCCACTTT.

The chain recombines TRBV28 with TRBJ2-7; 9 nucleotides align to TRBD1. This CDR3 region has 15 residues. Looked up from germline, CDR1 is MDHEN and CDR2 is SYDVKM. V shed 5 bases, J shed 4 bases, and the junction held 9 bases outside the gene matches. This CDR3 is CASSGTGTGNYEQYF. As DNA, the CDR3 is TGTGCCAGCAGTGGGACCGGGACAGGGAATTACGAGCAGTACTTC.

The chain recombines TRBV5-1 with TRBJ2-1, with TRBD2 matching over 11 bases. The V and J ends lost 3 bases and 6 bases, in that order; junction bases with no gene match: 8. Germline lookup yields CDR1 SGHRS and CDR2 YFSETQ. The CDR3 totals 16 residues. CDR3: CASSSGLAGGSNEQFF. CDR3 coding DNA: TGCGCCAGCAGCTCCGGTCTAGCGGGGGGAAGCAATGAGCAGTTCTTC.

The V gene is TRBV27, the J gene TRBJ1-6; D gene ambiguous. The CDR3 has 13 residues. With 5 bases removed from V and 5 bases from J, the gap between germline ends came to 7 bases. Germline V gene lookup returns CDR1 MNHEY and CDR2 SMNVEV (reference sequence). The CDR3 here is CASSGYNNSPLHF. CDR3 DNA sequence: TGTGCCAGCAGTGGTTACAATAATTCACCCCTCCACTTT.

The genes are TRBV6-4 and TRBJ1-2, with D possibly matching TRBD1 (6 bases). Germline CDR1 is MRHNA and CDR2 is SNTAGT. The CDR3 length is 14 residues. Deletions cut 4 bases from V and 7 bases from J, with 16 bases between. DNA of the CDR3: TGTGCCAGCAGTGCCCATCCAGGGGACGGTGGCTACACCTTC. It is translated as CASSAHPGDGGYTF.

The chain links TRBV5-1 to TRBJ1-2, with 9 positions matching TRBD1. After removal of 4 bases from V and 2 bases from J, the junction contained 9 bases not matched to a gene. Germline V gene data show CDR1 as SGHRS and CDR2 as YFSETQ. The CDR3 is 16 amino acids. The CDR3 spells CASSRTTGGSNYGYTF. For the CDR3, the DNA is TGCGCCAGCAGCAGAACTACAGGGGGCTCGAACTATGGCTACACCTTC.

CDR3 coding DNA: TGTGCCAGCAGTTACTCGTCCGGGACAGGGGGCTTGATGGAGTTCTTC. Residues: CASSYSSGTGGLMEFF. The rearrangement links TRBV6-5 to TRBJ2-1, with 12 bases lining up with TRBD1. CDR1 and CDR2 from the germline V gene are MNHEY and SVGAGI. The CDR3 is made up of 16 amino acids. V gave up 0 bases and J gave up 14 bases; unmatched junction bases: 11.

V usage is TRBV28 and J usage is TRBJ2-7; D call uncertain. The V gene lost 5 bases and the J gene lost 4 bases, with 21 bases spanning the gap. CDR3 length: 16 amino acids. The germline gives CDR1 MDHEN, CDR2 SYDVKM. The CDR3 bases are TGTGCCAGCAGTCCCCCCCTCATCGGCAGGTCTTACGAGCAGTACTTC. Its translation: CASSPPLIGRSYEQYF.

The CDR3 nucleotides read TGTGCCAGCAGCTCCCGACTAGCGGGGGGGTACACAGATACGCAGTATTTT. Its translation is CASSSRLAGGYTDTQYF. This chain connects TRBV5-5 to TRBJ2-3; TRBD2 matches at 14 bases. The germline CDR1 and CDR2 sequences are SGHKS and YYEKEE (reference sequence). The V and J ends lost 3 bases and 2 bases, in that order; junction bases with no gene match: 5. The CDR3 is 17 residues long.

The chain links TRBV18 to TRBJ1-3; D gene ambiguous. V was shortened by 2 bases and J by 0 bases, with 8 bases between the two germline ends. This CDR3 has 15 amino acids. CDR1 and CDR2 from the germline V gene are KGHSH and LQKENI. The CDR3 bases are TGTGCCAGCTCACCAGACATCTTCTCTGGAAACACCATATATTTT. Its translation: CASSPDIFSGNTIYF.

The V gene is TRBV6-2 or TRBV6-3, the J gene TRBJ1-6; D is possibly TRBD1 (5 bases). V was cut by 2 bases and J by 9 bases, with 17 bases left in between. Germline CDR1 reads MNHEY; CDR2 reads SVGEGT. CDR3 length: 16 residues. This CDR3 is CASSYPPGGLGSPLHF. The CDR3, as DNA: TGTGCCAGCAGTTACCCTCCGGGGGGACTCGGTTCACCCCTCCACTTT.

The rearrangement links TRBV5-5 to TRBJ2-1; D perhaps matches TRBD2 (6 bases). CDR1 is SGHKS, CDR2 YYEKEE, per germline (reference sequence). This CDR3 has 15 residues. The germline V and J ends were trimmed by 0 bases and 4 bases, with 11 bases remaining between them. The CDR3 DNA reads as TGTGCCAGCAGCTTGGCAAGGGCGGGGTACAATGAGCAGTTCTTC. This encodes CASSLARAGYNEQFF.